The next 17 T cell receptor beta chains were all read from a single sample in a study of blood T cells in healthy people across ages. Alongside a J-beta primer mix, a sample-barcoded 5' primer served in a second PCR lasting roughly 7 to 11 cycles. One entry per CDR3 protein, called by TCRdb with MiXCR from the 5' RACE reads. The table lists hundreds of thousands of distinct CDR3 sequences, roughly three fifths of them singletons. The sample taken for sequencing was blood. The source of these receptors is a man aged 35-49 years in good health.

This chain uses TRBV6-2 or TRBV6-3 with TRBJ2-3, with 14 bases that match TRBD2. Looked up from germline, CDR1 is MNHEY and CDR2 is SVGEGT. This CDR3 region has 18 residues. Unmatched junction bases numbered 9, after V lost 4 bases and J lost 3 bases. CDR3 coding DNA: TGTGCCAGCAGTTCCCTACGGACTAGCGGGAGGACAACAGATACGCAGTATTTT. This sequence encodes CASSSLRTSGRTTDTQYF.

This clonotype came up a few times. DNA for the CDR3: TGTGCCATCAGCACCGACGAGACTAGGGAGACCCAGTACTTC. It yields the protein CAISTDETRETQYF. V and J are TRBV10-3 and TRBJ2-7; a possible D gene is TRBD2 (6 bases). The J call is uncertain, as TRBJ2-5 better fits the DNA end. Looked up from germline, CDR1 is ENHRY and CDR2 is SYGVKD. The CDR3 is made up of 14 amino acids.

V and J are TRBV29-1 and TRBJ2-7, with D possibly being TRBD1 or TRBD2 (5 bases each). The germline gives CDR1 SQVTM, CDR2 ANQGSEA. Between the trimmed V and J ends, which lost 0 bases and 3 bases, there was a span of 12 bases. CDR3 size: 14 residues. The chain's CDR3 is CSVEDRGEGYEQYF. Written as DNA, the CDR3 is TGCAGCGTTGAAGATAGGGGCGAGGGCTACGAGCAGTACTTC.

In this sample, this clonotype turned up a few times. CDR3 bases: TGCGCCAGCAGCTTGGCCCTGGGGGTAGGAGAGACCCAGTACTTC. It encodes CASSLALGVGETQYF. This chain connects TRBV5-1 to TRBJ2-5; perhaps D is TRBD1 or TRBD2 (5 bases each). V lost 0 bases and J lost 4, with 13 bases in between. This CDR3 is 15 amino acids long. The germline V gene encodes CDR1 SGHRS and CDR2 YFSETQ.

The rearrangement joins TRBV7-2 to TRBJ2-5; D is possibly TRBD2 (5 bases). Trimming pared 5 bases from V and 5 bases from J, leaving 15 bases between. The CDR3 consists of 14 residues. CDR1 and CDR2 (germline): SGHTA, FQGNSA. CDR3 sequence: CASSETSSHETQYF. In nucleotides, the CDR3 is TGTGCCAGCAGCGAAACTAGTTCTCATGAGACCCAGTACTTC.

Turning to this clonotype: A much larger clone is a single base away; this may be a read error. The chain employs TRBV2 and TRBJ2-3; D not certain. The V and J ends lost 6 bases and 1 base respectively, with 14 bases between them. CDR1 is SNHLY, CDR2 FYNNEI, per germline. The CDR3 spans 15 residues. The CDR3 region is CASSTTRAGTDTQYF. The CDR3 region has the DNA TGTGCCAGCAGCACCACTCGGGCCGGCACAGATACGCAGTATTTT.

J is TRBJ2-4 and V is TRBV6-5, with D tentatively TRBD1 or TRBD2 (5 bases each). CDR3 length: 15 amino acids. V lost 5 bases and J 4 bases, leaving 15 bases between the germline ends. CDR1 is MNHEY, CDR2 SVGAGI, per germline. This chain's CDR3 is CASSPPGRTKNIQYF. The CDR3 bases are TGTGCCAGCAGTCCCCCGGGACGGACGAAAAACATTCAGTACTTC.

The rearrangement links TRBV6-1 to TRBJ2-7; D remains unclear. The last part of the DNA fits TRBJ2-5 better; the J call may be wrong. This CDR3 contains 15 residues. In germline, CDR1 is MNHNS, CDR2 SASEGT. The CDR3 region is CASTDPGFVIETQYF. DNA of the CDR3: TGTGCCAGCACCGATCCGGGTTTCGTTATCGAGACCCAGTACTTC.

This clonotype has only one observation. This chain uses TRBV20-1 with TRBJ2-1; TRBD1 is a possible D gene (6 bases). Trimming removed 6 bases from V and 9 bases from J, with 15 bases in between. The CDR3 is 12 residues long. Germline CDR1 DFQATT, CDR2 SNEGSKA (reference sequence). CDR3 in amino acids: CSAETGQGEQFF. CDR3 DNA: TGCAGTGCGGAAACAGGGCAGGGTGAGCAGTTCTTC.

About this clonotype itself: A single base separates this from a much larger clone, so it may be a read error. V is TRBV20-1 and J is TRBJ2-1; 9 bases map to TRBD2. The end of the DNA fits TRBJ2-7 better, so the J call may be wrong. This CDR3 region has 16 residues. The germline V gene encodes CDR1 DFQATT and CDR2 SNEGSKA (reference sequence). The CDR3 sequence: CSAPKGASGTYNEQYF. CDR3 bases: TGCAGTGCCCCCAAGGGGGCTAGCGGGACCTACAATGAGCAGTACTTC.

V is TRBV3-1 and J is TRBJ2-1; TRBD2 matches 8 bases. The CDR3 contains 16 residues. The germline CDR1 and CDR2 sequences are LGHDT and YNNKEL (reference sequence). Trimming took 4 bases from V and 6 from J; bases not matched to a gene: 11. CDR3 nucleotides: TGTGCCAGCAGCCCCTATAGCGGGGTTCAGCCCAATGAGCAGTTCTTC. Residues: CASSPYSGVQPNEQFF.

This chain joins TRBV29-1 and TRBJ2-5; TRBD1 might be the D (5 bases). V was cut by 4 bases and J by 4 bases, with 16 bases left in between. CDR1 and CDR2 from the germline V gene are SQVTM and ANQGSEA. The CDR3 sequence is 14 residues long. The DNA of the CDR3 is TGCAGCGTTGCCCCGGCAGGGATTACAGAGACCCAGTACTTC. Its translation: CSVAPAGITETQYF.

This sequence joins TRBV20-1 and TRBJ2-5; 7 positions match TRBD1. Germline V gene lookup returns CDR1 DFQATT and CDR2 SNEGSKA (reference sequence). CDR3 length: 13 amino acids. Losses at the gene ends were 5 bases for V and 2 bases for J; bases not matched to a gene: 5. The chain's CDR3 is CSAEGAGQETQYF. In DNA, the CDR3 is TGCAGTGCTGAGGGGGCTGGGCAAGAGACCCAGTACTTC.

The chain recombines TRBV20-1 with TRBJ1-1, with 12 positions matching TRBD1. The CDR3 sequence is 16 residues long. J lost 3 bases, V lost 2 bases, and 7 bases had no gene match. Germline CDR1 and CDR2: DFQATT and SNEGSKA (reference sequence). The CDR3 loop is CSARSGTGGAYTEAFF. The DNA for the CDR3 is TGCAGTGCTAGATCCGGGACAGGGGGCGCGTACACTGAAGCTTTCTTT.

V gene TRBV6-1 combines with J gene TRBJ1-5, with D tentatively TRBD1 (6 bases). The CDR3 spans 18 residues. V dropped 1 base and J dropped 4 bases, with 20 bases sitting between them. The germline V gene has CDR1 MNHNS and CDR2 SASEGT. CDR3 nucleotide sequence: TGTGCCAGCAGTGAAGGCCCCCCAAACAGGGTGTGGAATCAGCCCCAGCATTTT. This encodes CASSEGPPNRVWNQPQHF.

In its sample, this clonotype was seen a few times. The chain recombines TRBV7-2 with TRBJ2-3; D gene unclear. This CDR3 region has 17 residues. V lost 2 bases and J 0 bases, leaving 15 bases between the germline ends. Germline CDR1 is SGHTA and CDR2 is FQGNSA. CDR3 protein: CASSLYLAAPSTDTQYF. The CDR3 region has the DNA TGTGCCAGCAGCTTATACTTGGCGGCCCCTAGCACAGATACGCAGTATTTT.

The chain employs TRBV12-3 or TRBV12-4 and TRBJ2-5, with D perhaps matching TRBD1 or TRBD2 (5 bases each). The CDR3 runs to 14 residues. Trimming took 6 bases from V and 3 from J, leaving 14 bases between them. Here the CDR3 reads CASRRAGSEETQYF. The CDR3 region has the DNA TGTGCCAGCAGGCGGGCAGGGAGTGAAGAGACCCAGTACTTC.